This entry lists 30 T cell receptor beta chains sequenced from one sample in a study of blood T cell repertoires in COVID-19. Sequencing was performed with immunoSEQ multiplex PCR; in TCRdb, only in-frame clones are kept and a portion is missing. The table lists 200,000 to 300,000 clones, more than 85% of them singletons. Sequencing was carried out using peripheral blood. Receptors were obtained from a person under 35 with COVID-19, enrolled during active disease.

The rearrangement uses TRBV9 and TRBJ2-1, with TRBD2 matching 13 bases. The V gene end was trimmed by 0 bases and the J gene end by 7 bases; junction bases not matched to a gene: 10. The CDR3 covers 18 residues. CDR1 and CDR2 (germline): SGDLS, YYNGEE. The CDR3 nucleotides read TGTGCCAGCAGCGTAGGGTCCGTGGGACTAGCGGGGATGAATGAGCAGTTCTTC. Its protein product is CASSVGSVGLAGMNEQFF. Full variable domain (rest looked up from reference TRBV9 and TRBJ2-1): DSGVTQTPKHLITATGQRVTLRCSPRSGDLSVYWYQQSLDQGLQFLIQYYNGEERAKGNILERFSAQQFPDLHSELNLSSLELGDSALYFCASSVGSVGLAGMNEQFFGPGTRLTVL.

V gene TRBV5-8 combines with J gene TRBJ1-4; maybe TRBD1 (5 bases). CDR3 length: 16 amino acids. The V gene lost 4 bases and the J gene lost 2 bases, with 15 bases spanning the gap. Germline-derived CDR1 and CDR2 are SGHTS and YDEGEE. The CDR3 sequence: CASSARLGGTNEKLFF. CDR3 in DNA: TGTGCCAGCAGCGCCCGCTTGGGGGGGACTAATGAAAAACTGTTTTTT.

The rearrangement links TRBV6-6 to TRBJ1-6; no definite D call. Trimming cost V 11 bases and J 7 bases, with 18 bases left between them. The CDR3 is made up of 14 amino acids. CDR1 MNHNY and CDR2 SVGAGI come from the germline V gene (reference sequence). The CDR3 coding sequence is TGTGCCGCCGGGTGGGAGGGTCTCAATTCACCCCTCCACTTT. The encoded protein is CAAGWEGLNSPLHF.

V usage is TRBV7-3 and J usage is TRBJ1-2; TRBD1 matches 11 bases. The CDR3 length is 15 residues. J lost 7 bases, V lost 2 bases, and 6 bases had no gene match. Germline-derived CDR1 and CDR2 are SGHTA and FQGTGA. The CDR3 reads CASSLQGQGVGGYTF. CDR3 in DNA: TGTGCCAGCAGCTTACAGGGACAGGGGGTTGGTGGCTACACCTTC.

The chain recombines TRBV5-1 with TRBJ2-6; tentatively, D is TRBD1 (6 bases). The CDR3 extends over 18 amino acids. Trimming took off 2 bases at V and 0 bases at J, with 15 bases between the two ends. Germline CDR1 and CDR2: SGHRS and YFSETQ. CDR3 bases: TGCGCCAGCAGCTTCAGGGACATAGGAGCCTCTGGGGCCAACGTCCTGACTTTC. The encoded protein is CASSFRDIGASGANVLTF.

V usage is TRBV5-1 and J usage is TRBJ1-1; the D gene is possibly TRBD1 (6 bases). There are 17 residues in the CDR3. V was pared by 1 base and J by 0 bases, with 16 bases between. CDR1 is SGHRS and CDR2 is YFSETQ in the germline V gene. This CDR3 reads CASSLSGGPLMNTEAFF. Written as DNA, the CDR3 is TGCGCCAGCAGCTTGTCCGGGGGGCCACTTATGAACACTGAAGCTTTCTTT. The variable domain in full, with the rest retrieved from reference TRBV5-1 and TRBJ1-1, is KAGVTQTPRYLIKTRGQQVTLSCSPISGHRSVSWYQQTPGQGLQFLFEYFSETQRNKGNFPGRFSGRQFSNSRSEMNVSTLELGDSALYLCASSLSGGPLMNTEAFFGQGTRLTVV.

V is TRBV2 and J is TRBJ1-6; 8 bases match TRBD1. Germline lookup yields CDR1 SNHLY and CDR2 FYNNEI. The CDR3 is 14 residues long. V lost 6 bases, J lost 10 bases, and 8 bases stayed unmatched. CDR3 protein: CASRVDREKSPLHF. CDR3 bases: TGTGCCAGCAGAGTGGACAGGGAAAAGTCACCCCTCCACTTT.

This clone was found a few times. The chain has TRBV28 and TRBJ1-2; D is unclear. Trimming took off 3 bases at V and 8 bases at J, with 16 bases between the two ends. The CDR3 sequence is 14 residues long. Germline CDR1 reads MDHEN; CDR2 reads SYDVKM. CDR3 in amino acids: CASSFAELPWGYTF. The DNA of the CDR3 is TGTGCCAGCAGTTTCGCCGAACTACCGTGGGGCTACACCTTC.

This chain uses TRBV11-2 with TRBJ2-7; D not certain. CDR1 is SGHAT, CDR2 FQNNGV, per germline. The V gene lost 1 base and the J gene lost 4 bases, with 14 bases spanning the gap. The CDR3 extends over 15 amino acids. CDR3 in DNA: TGTGCCAGCAGCTTAGTTGGGCCATCTGGGTACGAGCAGTACTTC. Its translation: CASSLVGPSGYEQYF.

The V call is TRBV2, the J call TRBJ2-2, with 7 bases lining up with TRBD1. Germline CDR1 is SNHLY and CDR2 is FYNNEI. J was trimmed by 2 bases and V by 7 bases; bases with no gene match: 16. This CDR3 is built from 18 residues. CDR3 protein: CASTTGTANPKNTGELFF. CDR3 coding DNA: TGTGCCAGCACCACCGGGACAGCAAACCCTAAAAACACCGGGGAGCTGTTTTTT.

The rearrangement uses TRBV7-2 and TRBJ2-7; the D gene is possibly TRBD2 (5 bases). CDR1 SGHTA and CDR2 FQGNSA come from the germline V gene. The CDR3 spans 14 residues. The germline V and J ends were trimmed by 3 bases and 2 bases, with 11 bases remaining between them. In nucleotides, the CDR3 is TGTGCCAGCAGCTTTTCGCCCGGGACCTACGAGCAGTACTTC. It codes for CASSFSPGTYEQYF.

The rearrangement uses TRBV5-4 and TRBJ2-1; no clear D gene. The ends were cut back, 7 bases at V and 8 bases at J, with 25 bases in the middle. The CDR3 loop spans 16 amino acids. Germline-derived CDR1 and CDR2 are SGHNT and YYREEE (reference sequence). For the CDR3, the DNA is TGTGCCAGCTCCTTAACCCGGGTTCAGCTGTCGGATGAGCAGTTCTTC. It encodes CASSLTRVQLSDEQFF.

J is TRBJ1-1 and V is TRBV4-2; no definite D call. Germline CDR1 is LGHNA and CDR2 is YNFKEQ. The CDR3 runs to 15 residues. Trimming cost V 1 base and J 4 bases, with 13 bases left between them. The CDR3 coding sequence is TGTGCCAGCAGCCAAGGCCCCGTAGGCGGCACTGAAGCTTTCTTT. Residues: CASSQGPVGGTEAFF.

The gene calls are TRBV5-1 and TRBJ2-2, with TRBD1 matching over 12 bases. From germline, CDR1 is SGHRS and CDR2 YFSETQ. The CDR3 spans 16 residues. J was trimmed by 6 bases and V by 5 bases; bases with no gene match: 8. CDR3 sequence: CASRAGTGGEPGELFF. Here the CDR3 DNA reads TGCGCCAGCAGGGCCGGGACAGGGGGCGAACCCGGGGAGCTGTTTTTT. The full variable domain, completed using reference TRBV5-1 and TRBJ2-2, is KAGVTQTPRYLIKTRGQQVTLSCSPISGHRSVSWYQQTPGQGLQFLFEYFSETQRNKGNFPGRFSGRQFSNSRSEMNVSTLELGDSALYLCASRAGTGGEPGELFFGEGSRLTVL.

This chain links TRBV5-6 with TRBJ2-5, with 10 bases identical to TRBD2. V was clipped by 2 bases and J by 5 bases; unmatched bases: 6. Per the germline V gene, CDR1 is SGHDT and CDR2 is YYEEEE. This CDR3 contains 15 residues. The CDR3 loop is CASSFSLAGSETQYF. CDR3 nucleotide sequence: TGTGCCAGCAGCTTTTCACTAGCGGGATCCGAGACCCAGTACTTC. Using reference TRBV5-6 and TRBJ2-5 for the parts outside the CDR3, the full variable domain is DAGVTQSPTHLIKTRGQQVTLRCSPKSGHDTVSWYQQALGQGPQFIFQYYEEEERQRGNFPDRFSGHQFPNYSSELNVNALLLGDSALYLCASSFSLAGSETQYFGPGTRLLVL.

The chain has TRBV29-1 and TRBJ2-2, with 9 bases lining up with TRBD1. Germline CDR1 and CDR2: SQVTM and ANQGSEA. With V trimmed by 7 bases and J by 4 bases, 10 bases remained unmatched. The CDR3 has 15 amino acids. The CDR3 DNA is TGCAGCGGCTTCCTACCGGGACAGGGCACCGGGGAGCTGTTTTTT. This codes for CSGFLPGQGTGELFF.

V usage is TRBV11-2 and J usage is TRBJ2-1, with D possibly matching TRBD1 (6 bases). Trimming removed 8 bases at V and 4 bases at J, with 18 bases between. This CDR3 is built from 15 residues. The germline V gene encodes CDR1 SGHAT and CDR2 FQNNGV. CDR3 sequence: CASGPGTSRYNEQFF. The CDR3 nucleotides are TGTGCCAGCGGCCCCGGGACAAGTAGATACAATGAGCAGTTCTTC. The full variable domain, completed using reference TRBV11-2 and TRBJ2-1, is EAGVAQSPRYKIIEKRQSVAFWCNPISGHATLYWYQQILGQGPKLLIQFQNNGVVDDSQLPKDRFSAERLKGVDSTLKIQPAKLEDSAVYLCASGPGTSRYNEQFFGPGTRLTVL.

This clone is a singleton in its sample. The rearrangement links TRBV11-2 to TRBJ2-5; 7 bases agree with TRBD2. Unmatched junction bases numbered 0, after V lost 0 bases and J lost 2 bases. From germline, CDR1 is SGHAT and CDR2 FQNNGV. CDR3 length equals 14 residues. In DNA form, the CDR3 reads TGTGCCAGCAGCTTAGAGCGGGAGCAAGAGACCCAGTACTTC. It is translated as CASSLEREQETQYF.

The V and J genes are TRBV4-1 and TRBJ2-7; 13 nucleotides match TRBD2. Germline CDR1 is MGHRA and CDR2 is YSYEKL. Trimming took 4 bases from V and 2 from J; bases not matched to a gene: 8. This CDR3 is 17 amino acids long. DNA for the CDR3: TGCGCCAGCAGCCCAGGACTAGCGGGAGCGAGAACCTACGAGCAGTACTTC. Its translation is CASSPGLAGARTYEQYF.

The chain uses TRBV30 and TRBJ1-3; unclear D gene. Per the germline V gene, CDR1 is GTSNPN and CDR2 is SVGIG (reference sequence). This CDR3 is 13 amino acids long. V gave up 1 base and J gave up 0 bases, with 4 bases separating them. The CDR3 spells CAWSAYSGNTIYF. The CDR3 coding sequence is TGTGCCTGGAGTGCGTACTCTGGAAACACCATATATTTT.

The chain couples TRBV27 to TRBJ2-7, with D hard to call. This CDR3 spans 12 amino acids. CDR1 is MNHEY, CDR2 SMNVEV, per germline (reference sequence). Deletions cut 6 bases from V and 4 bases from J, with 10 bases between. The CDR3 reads CASSPTGYEQYF. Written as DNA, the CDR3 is TGTGCCAGCAGCCCTACGGGTTACGAGCAGTACTTC.

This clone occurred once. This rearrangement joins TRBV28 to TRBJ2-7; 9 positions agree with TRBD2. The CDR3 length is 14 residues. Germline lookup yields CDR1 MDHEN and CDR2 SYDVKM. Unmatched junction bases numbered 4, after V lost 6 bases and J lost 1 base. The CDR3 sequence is CASRTSGNSYEQYF. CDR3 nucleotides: TGTGCCAGCAGGACTAGCGGAAATTCCTACGAGCAGTACTTC.

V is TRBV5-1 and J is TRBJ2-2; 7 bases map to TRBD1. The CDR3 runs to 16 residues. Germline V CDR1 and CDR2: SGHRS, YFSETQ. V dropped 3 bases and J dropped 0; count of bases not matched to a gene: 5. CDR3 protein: CASSSGQEANTGELFF. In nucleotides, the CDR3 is TGCGCCAGCAGCTCTGGACAGGAGGCGAACACCGGGGAGCTGTTTTTT. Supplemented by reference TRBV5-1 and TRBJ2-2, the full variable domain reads KAGVTQTPRYLIKTRGQQVTLSCSPISGHRSVSWYQQTPGQGLQFLFEYFSETQRNKGNFPGRFSGRQFSNSRSEMNVSTLELGDSALYLCASSSGQEANTGELFFGEGSRLTVL.

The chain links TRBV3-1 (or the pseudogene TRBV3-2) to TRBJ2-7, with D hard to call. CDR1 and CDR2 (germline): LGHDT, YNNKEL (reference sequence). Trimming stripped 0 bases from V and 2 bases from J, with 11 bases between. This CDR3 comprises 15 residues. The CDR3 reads CASSQDGSRTYEQYF. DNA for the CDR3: TGTGCCAGCAGCCAAGATGGGTCCAGGACCTACGAGCAGTACTTC.

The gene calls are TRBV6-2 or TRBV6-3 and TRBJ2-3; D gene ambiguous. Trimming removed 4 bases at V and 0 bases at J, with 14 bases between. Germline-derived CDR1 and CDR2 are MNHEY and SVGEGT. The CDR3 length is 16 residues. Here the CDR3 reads CASSSVEVSSTDTQYF. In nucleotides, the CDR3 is TGTGCCAGCAGTTCCGTAGAGGTATCTAGCACAGATACGCAGTATTTT.

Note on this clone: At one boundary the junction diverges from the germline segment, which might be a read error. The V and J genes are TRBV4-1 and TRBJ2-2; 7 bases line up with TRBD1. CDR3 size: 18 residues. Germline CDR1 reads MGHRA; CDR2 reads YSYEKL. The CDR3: CASSEEKRRGLNTGELFF. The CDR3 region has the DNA TGCGCCAGCAGCGAAGAGAAAAGAAGGGGGCTAAACACCGGGGAGCTGTTTTTT.

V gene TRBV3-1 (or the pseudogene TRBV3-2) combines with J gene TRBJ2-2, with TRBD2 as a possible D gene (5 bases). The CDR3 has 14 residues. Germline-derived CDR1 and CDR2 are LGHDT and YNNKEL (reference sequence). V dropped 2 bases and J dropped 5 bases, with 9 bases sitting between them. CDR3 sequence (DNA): TGTGCCAGCAGCCAATCCCGAGGGACCGGGGAGCTGTTTTTT. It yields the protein CASSQSRGTGELFF.

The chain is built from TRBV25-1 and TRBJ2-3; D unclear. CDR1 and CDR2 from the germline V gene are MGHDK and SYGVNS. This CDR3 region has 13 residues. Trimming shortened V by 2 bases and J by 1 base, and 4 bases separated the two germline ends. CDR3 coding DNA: TGTGCCAGCAGTGAACCGGGCACAGATACGCAGTATTTT. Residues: CASSEPGTDTQYF.

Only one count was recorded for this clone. Written as DNA, the CDR3 is TGCGCCAGCAGCGAGGGACTAGCGGGAGTCTACACCGGGGAGCTGTTTTTT. Translating it yields CASSEGLAGVYTGELFF. This chain links TRBV4-1 with TRBJ2-2, with 14 bases identical to TRBD2. This CDR3 has 17 amino acids. With 5 bases clipped from V and 3 bases from J, the junction kept 5 bases outside the gene matches. CDR1 and CDR2 (germline): MGHRA, YSYEKL.

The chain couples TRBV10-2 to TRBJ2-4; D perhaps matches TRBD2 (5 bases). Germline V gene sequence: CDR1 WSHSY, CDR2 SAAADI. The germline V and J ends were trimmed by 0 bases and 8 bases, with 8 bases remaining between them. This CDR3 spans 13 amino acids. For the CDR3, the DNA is TGCGCCAGCAGTGAGTCGGAGGCAGACATTCAGTACTTC. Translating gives CASSESEADIQYF.